This T cell receptor (beta chain) was captured in a study of long-term antiretroviral therapy in people with HIV. Study overall: The 2015 immediate-ART recommendation came about a decade after the earliest samples.

Study-wide findings and caveats: Pre-ART-expanded clones dominated the repertoire at all time points. The study found that diversity rose after ART but stayed below transplant donor controls.

A word on this clone: Its antigen is unidentified.

Run at survey level, the immunoSEQ assay was version v3.0. Only in-frame clones appear in the TCRdb table, and some are missing; sequencing was by immunoSEQ multiplex PCR. The sample holds fewer than 25,000 clones; 87% are singletons and the top ten take around 8.7%. Germline V lookup: CDR1 MGHDK, CDR2 SYGVNS. V lost 0 bases to trimming and J lost 1 base, with 12 bases between them. CDR3 length equals 16 residues. DNA was extracted from about 1-10 million thawed cryopreserved PBMC. Here the sequenced sample was unsorted PBMCs, taken 1.8 years before starting antiretroviral therapy. The receptor was derived from a man aged 50 or older with HIV. The chain employs TRBV25-1 and TRBJ2-5; no clear D. CDR3 bases: TGTGCCAGCAGTGAATATCGTCCACCCCTCCAAGAGACCCAGTACTTC. Translating gives CASSEYRPPLQETQYF.